Each of the 31 T cell receptor beta chains below was sequenced from the same sample in a study of CD8 T cells in Susac syndrome. With random hexamers, about 0.5 to 1 ug RNA was reverse transcribed. TCRdb fed the immunoSEQ multiplex PCR reads into MiXCR, producing one record per CDR3 protein. The sample carries approximately 270,000 distinct CDR3 sequences, 93% recorded once. Sequencing input: CD4+ T cells from PBMCs. The receptors were sampled from a human donor with multiple sclerosis.

The rearrangement links TRBV20-1 to TRBJ1-5; the D is unclear. The length of the CDR3 is 12 residues. V shed 3 bases and J shed 4 bases, with 7 bases lying between them. Per the germline V gene, CDR1 is DFQATT and CDR2 is SNEGSKA (reference sequence). The CDR3 protein is CSASDTNQPQHF. The CDR3 DNA sequence: TGCAGTGCTAGCGACACTAATCAGCCCCAGCATTTT.

The genes are TRBV25-1 and TRBJ2-3, with D possibly being TRBD1 (7 bases). From germline, CDR1 is MGHDK and CDR2 SYGVNS. This CDR3 comprises 16 residues. Deletions cut 3 bases from V and 0 bases from J, with 13 bases between. Written as DNA, the CDR3 is TGTGCCAGCAGTGAGATGACAGGGACTAGCACAGATACGCAGTATTTT. Translated: CASSEMTGTSTDTQYF.

The CDR3, as DNA: TGCGCCAGCAGCCCCGACCGGACAGGGGGTAGATATGGCTACACCTTC. It translates to CASSPDRTGGRYGYTF. The rearrangement links TRBV4-1 to TRBJ1-2; 10 bases are a match to TRBD1. The trim removed 4 bases at V and 5 bases at J, leaving 10 bases unmatched. Germline-derived CDR1 and CDR2 are MGHRA and YSYEKL. The CDR3 covers 16 residues.

The chain links TRBV18 to TRBJ1-5; D perhaps matches TRBD1 (5 bases). The germline V gene has CDR1 KGHSH and CDR2 LQKENI. The ends were cut back, 3 bases at V and 6 bases at J, with 9 bases in the middle. CDR3 length: 13 amino acids. The CDR3 here is CASSPAGGQPQHF. The CDR3 DNA sequence: TGTGCCAGCTCACCCGCCGGGGGTCAGCCCCAGCATTTT.

The chain combines TRBV30 with TRBJ2-1; 14 nucleotides match TRBD2. V lost 1 base and J lost 8; bases outside the gene matches: 4. In germline, CDR1 is GTSNPN, CDR2 SVGIG (reference sequence). The CDR3 loop spans 15 amino acids. The CDR3 region is CAWSGTSGRWDEQFF. CDR3 nucleotide sequence: TGTGCCTGGAGTGGGACTAGCGGGAGGTGGGATGAGCAGTTCTTC.

This chain connects TRBV7-8 to TRBJ2-7; D is ambiguous. V was trimmed by 7 bases and J by 0 bases, leaving 13 bases between them. The CDR3 is made up of 14 amino acids. Germline CDR1 SGHVS, CDR2 FQNEAQ. The CDR3 is CASKESGNSYEQYF. CDR3 nucleotides: TGTGCCAGCAAGGAAAGTGGTAACTCCTACGAGCAGTACTTC. Combining the CDR3 with reference TRBV7-8 and TRBJ2-7 gives the whole variable domain GAGVSQSPRYKVAKRGQDVALRCDPISGHVSLFWYQQALGQGPEFLTYFQNEAQLDKSGLPSDRFFAERPEGSVSTLKIQRTQQEDSAVYLCASKESGNSYEQYFGPGTRLTVT.

This chain joins TRBV27 and TRBJ1-3, with a tentative D call TRBD1 (5 bases). Germline CDR1 and CDR2: MNHEY and SMNVEV (reference sequence). The CDR3 spans 14 residues. Between the trimmed V and J ends, which lost 3 bases and 4 bases, there was a span of 10 bases. The CDR3 spells CASSFGGTGNTIYF. The CDR3 nucleotides are TGTGCCAGCAGTTTTGGAGGGACGGGAAACACCATATATTTT.

This clonotype came up once. The V and J genes are TRBV12-3 or TRBV12-4 and TRBJ2-7, with D possibly matching TRBD1 (6 bases). The CDR3 loop spans 13 amino acids. Trimming shortened V by 3 bases and J by 5 bases, and 11 bases separated the two germline ends. The CDR3 DNA reads TGTGCCAGCAGTTTGGACAGATCCAACGAGCAGTACTTC. Protein product: CASSLDRSNEQYF.

This chain connects TRBV24-1 to TRBJ2-7; D unclear. The CDR3 spans 13 residues. The germline V gene has CDR1 KGHDR and CDR2 SFDVKD. Trimming removed 4 bases from V and 5 bases from J, with 11 bases in between. CDR3 loop: CATSEPWTHEQYF. The CDR3 DNA sequence: TGTGCCACCAGTGAACCGTGGACGCACGAGCAGTACTTC.

The chain uses TRBV20-1 and TRBJ1-5; D unresolved. CDR1 is DFQATT, CDR2 SNEGSKA, per germline (reference sequence). V gave up 3 bases and J gave up 0 bases, with 9 bases separating them. CDR3 length: 14 residues. The CDR3 DNA reads as TGCAGTGCTAGGGTGGGTAGTAGCAATCAGCCCCAGCATTTT. Its protein product is CSARVGSSNQPQHF.

The chain combines TRBV28 with TRBJ1-3, with D maybe TRBD1 (5 bases). Germline-derived CDR1 and CDR2 are MDHEN and SYDVKM. CDR3 length: 14 residues. Trimming took off 6 bases at V and 5 bases at J, with 14 bases between the two ends. CDR3 region: CASREGTERNTIYF. DNA of the CDR3: TGTGCCAGCAGAGAGGGGACGGAGAGAAACACCATATATTTT.

The chain recombines TRBV20-1 with TRBJ2-7; D is uncertain. Trimming cost V 6 bases and J 5 bases, with 14 bases left between them. This CDR3 region has 12 residues. CDR1 DFQATT and CDR2 SNEGSKA come from the germline V gene (reference sequence). The CDR3 region has the DNA TGCAGTGCCTCGGACGTAGAGAACGAGCAGTACTTC. Amino acid sequence: CSASDVENEQYF.

This chain connects TRBV4-1 to TRBJ2-7; perhaps TRBD1 as D (6 bases). Germline CDR1 reads MGHRA; CDR2 reads YSYEKL. This CDR3 contains 15 residues. Trimming cost V 3 bases and J 7 bases, with 19 bases left between them. CDR3 amino acids: CASSQDSGTSPEQYF. The CDR3 coding sequence is TGCGCCAGCAGCCAGGACTCCGGGACATCCCCTGAGCAGTACTTC.

V usage is TRBV29-1 and J usage is TRBJ2-2; TRBD1 aligns across 9 bases. V was pared by 6 bases and J by 3 bases, with 5 bases of the junction left unmatched. There are 14 residues in the CDR3. Germline-derived CDR1 and CDR2 are SQVTM and ANQGSEA. The CDR3 DNA follows: TGCAGCGTCTCTAGACAGGGGGACACCGGGGAGCTGTTTTTT. Translating gives CSVSRQGDTGELFF.

V usage is TRBV24-1 and J usage is TRBJ2-2; unclear D gene. CDR1 KGHDR and CDR2 SFDVKD come from the germline V gene. V lost 8 bases to trimming and J lost 5 bases, with 11 bases between them. The CDR3 loop spans 13 amino acids. CDR3 sequence: CATIGSKTGELFF. CDR3 nucleotides: TGTGCCACCATAGGCAGCAAAACCGGGGAGCTGTTTTTT.

CDR3 amino acids: CAISEMTEEQYF. CDR3 sequence (DNA): TGTGCCATCAGCGAGATGACGGAGGAGCAGTACTTC. This chain links TRBV10-3 with TRBJ2-7; D call uncertain. CDR3 length equals 12 residues. V was pared by 6 bases and J by 7 bases, with 13 bases between. In germline, CDR1 is ENHRY, CDR2 SYGVKD.

The chain is built from TRBV18 and TRBJ2-1; D is possibly TRBD2 (5 bases). Germline V gene data show CDR1 as KGHSH and CDR2 as LQKENI. The germline V and J ends were trimmed by 3 bases and 9 bases, with 18 bases remaining between them. The CDR3 loop spans 15 amino acids. CDR3 in amino acids: CASSPTTVTEGEQFF. In nucleotides, the CDR3 is TGTGCCAGCTCACCGACAACCGTCACAGAGGGTGAGCAGTTCTTC.

V and J are TRBV4-1 and TRBJ2-5; 8 nucleotides match TRBD1. V lost 3 bases and J lost 5; bases outside the gene matches: 8. The CDR3 covers 15 residues. CDR1 is MGHRA, CDR2 YSYEKL, per germline. CDR3 sequence: CASSQTGVVMETQYF. Written as DNA, the CDR3 is TGCGCCAGCAGCCAGACAGGGGTTGTAATGGAGACCCAGTACTTC.

The V call is TRBV6-6, the J call TRBJ2-4, with D maybe TRBD2 (5 bases). V lost 0 bases and J lost 0, with 6 bases in between. The germline V gene has CDR1 MNHNY and CDR2 SVGAGI (reference sequence). This CDR3 has 15 residues. CDR3 sequence (DNA): TGTGCCAGCAGTTACTCGAGGGTAGCCAAAAACATTCAGTACTTC. Translating it yields CASSYSRVAKNIQYF.

The chain uses TRBV12-3 or TRBV12-4 and TRBJ2-3; the match to TRBD1 covers 8 bases. The CDR3 has 15 residues. J gave up 6 bases and V 5 bases, and 10 bases lay outside the gene matches. The CDR3 sequence: CASSPGTGQMDTQYF. For the CDR3, the DNA is TGTGCCAGCAGTCCCGGGACAGGACAGATGGATACGCAGTATTTT.

This chain links TRBV2 with TRBJ2-3; 9 nucleotides agree with TRBD2. V shed 4 bases, J shed 4 bases, and the junction held 9 bases outside the gene matches. CDR1 and CDR2 from the germline V gene are SNHLY and FYNNEI. This CDR3 is 16 amino acids long. As DNA, the CDR3 is TGTGCCAGCAGTGTGAAGGCTAGCGGGAATGCAGATACGCAGTATTTT. Protein sequence: CASSVKASGNADTQYF.

The chain has TRBV29-1 and TRBJ2-2; 10 bases fit TRBD1. V dropped 0 bases and J dropped 6; count of bases not matched to a gene: 19. This CDR3 contains 20 residues. Germline V gives CDR1 SQVTM, CDR2 ANQGSEA. The CDR3 coding sequence is TGCAGCGTTGAAGAGTTCTTGGGGACAGGGGTCTTGAGAAGGGCCGGGGAGCTGTTTTTT. Translation: CSVEEFLGTGVLRRAGELFF.

Remarks on this clonotype: One junction end does not reproduce the germline sequence, and a read error may be involved. This chain links TRBV20-1 with TRBJ2-7; no clear D gene. CDR1 DFQATT and CDR2 SNEGSKA come from the germline V gene (reference sequence). This CDR3 is 11 amino acids long. The CDR3 DNA is TGCAGTGCTAGTGCCTTACTAATGGATATCTTC. It translates to CSASALLMDIF.

This clonotype was observed a single time. The V gene is TRBV5-4, the J gene TRBJ2-2; D gene uncertain. Germline CDR1 and CDR2: SGHNT and YYREEE (reference sequence). V was pared by 3 bases and J by 5 bases, with 11 bases between. This CDR3 is 14 amino acids long. CDR3 nucleotides: TGTGCCAGCAGCTCCAGTGCAGGTACCGGGGAGCTGTTTTTT. Translation gives CASSSSAGTGELFF.

J is TRBJ2-5 and V is TRBV18, with D unresolved. The V end was cut by 2 bases, the J end by 3 bases, with 10 bases between. The CDR3 sequence is 14 residues long. In germline, CDR1 is KGHSH, CDR2 LQKENI. Written as DNA, the CDR3 is TGTGCCAGCTCACCAGGTCAAGCAGAAGAGACCCAGTACTTC. Amino acids: CASSPGQAEETQYF. Looking up the rest from reference TRBV18 and TRBJ2-5 gives the full variable domain: NAGVMQNPRHLVRRRGQEARLRCSPMKGHSHVYWYRQLPEEGLKFMVYLQKENIIDESGMPKERFSAEFPKEGPSILRIQQVVRGDSAAYFCASSPGQAEETQYFGPGTRLLVL.

The chain employs TRBV9 and TRBJ2-5, with 9 bases aligning to TRBD1. CDR1 and CDR2 (germline): SGDLS, YYNGEE. The CDR3 extends over 14 amino acids. The ends lost 0 bases at V and 5 bases at J; junction bases unmatched: 2. The CDR3 loop reads CASSVAGTGETQYF. The CDR3 region has the DNA TGTGCCAGCAGCGTAGCCGGGACAGGGGAGACCCAGTACTTC.

V usage is TRBV12-3 or TRBV12-4 and J usage is TRBJ2-2, with a weak D call TRBD2 (5 bases). The ends were cut back, 6 bases at V and 2 bases at J, with 10 bases in the middle. The CDR3 is made up of 14 amino acids. The CDR3 sequence is CASRPDLNTGELFF. Written as DNA, the CDR3 is TGTGCCAGCAGGCCGGACTTAAACACCGGGGAGCTGTTTTTT.

This rearrangement joins TRBV20-1 to TRBJ1-1; 9 bases match TRBD1. Germline V gene sequence: CDR1 DFQATT, CDR2 SNEGSKA (reference sequence). The ends lost 1 base at V and 3 bases at J; junction bases unmatched: 6. The CDR3 runs 15 residues. The CDR3 DNA sequence: TGCAGTGCTAGAGTTATTTGGGACAGGGACACTGAAGCTTTCTTT. It yields the protein CSARVIWDRDTEAFF.

V usage is TRBV2 and J usage is TRBJ2-6, with 9 bases lining up with TRBD2. CDR1 is SNHLY and CDR2 is FYNNEI in the germline V gene. CDR3 size: 19 residues. The V gene end was trimmed by 3 bases and the J gene end by 3 bases; junction bases not matched to a gene: 12. The DNA for the CDR3 is TGTGCCAGCAGTGAGAGGCTTGCGGGAGGGCCTTATGGGGCCAACGTCCTGACTTTC. Amino acids: CASSERLAGGPYGANVLTF.

The chain recombines TRBV7-2 with TRBJ2-7; a possible D gene is TRBD1 (6 bases). CDR1 is SGHTA, CDR2 FQGNSA, per germline. V was cut by 5 bases and J by 3 bases, with 11 bases left in between. This CDR3 is 13 amino acids long. The CDR3 DNA is TGTGCCAGCAGCCCCACAGGGATCTACGAGCAGTACTTC. Its translation: CASSPTGIYEQYF.

The chain uses TRBV29-1 and TRBJ1-1; 7 bases line up with TRBD1. V trimming: 4 bases; J trimming: 3 bases; junction bases outside the gene matches: 5. Germline loops: CDR1 SQVTM, CDR2 ANQGSEA. This CDR3 comprises 13 residues. The DNA for the CDR3 is TGCAGCGTTGGGAGAGGGGGCGACACTGAAGCTTTCTTT. Its protein product is CSVGRGGDTEAFF.